Sequencing of this TCR beta chain was carried out in a study of T cells after somatic rescue of genetic block. Data came from immunoSEQ multiplex PCR; TCRdb stores just in-frame clones and leaves some out. The sample has 70,000 or so clones, 80% to 95% seen once; the top ten hold about 2.7%. The clonotype comes from a man aged 35 to 55. The source material was peripheral blood mononuclear cells (PBMCs).

In DNA, the CDR3 is TGTGCCAGCAGCTTGGATGGACACATTTCCTACGAGCAGTACTTC. Protein: CASSLDGHISYEQYF. This rearrangement joins TRBV5-5 to TRBJ2-7, with D possibly matching TRBD1 (5 bases). In germline, CDR1 is SGHKS, CDR2 YYEKEE (reference sequence). V lost 0 bases, J lost 1 base, and 11 bases lay in between. The CDR3 runs 15 residues.